The 8 T cell receptor beta chains below all came from one sample that was sequenced in a study of chemoradiotherapy in HPV16-positive cancers. Using immunoSEQ multiplex PCR, the repertoire was profiled, and TCRdb retains in-frame clones only, with some absent. The table records 17,000 or so clones, over 90% of them present only once. The sample was blood, taken from a patient who underwent chemoradiotherapy. The source is a human donor with HPV-associated anogenital cancer.

This chain links TRBV12-5 with TRBJ1-5; perhaps TRBD1 as D (5 bases). This CDR3 contains 12 residues. The V end was cut by 4 bases, the J end by 6 bases, with 7 bases between. Germline V gene sequence: CDR1 LGHNT, CDR2 FRNRAP. The CDR3: CASGSTGQPQHF. CDR3 sequence (DNA): TGTGCTAGTGGTTCCACAGGTCAGCCCCAGCATTTT.

As DNA, the CDR3 is TGCGCCAGCAGTGAGAACACTGAAGCTTTCTTT. This translates into CASSENTEAFF. The rearrangement joins TRBV5-1 to TRBJ1-1; no clear D. CDR1 SGHRS and CDR2 YFSETQ come from the germline V gene. V gave up 5 bases and J gave up 1 base, with 3 bases separating them. There are 11 residues in the CDR3.

This clone was seen only a few times. CDR3 sequence (DNA): TGTGCCAGCAGCTTAGCGAGGGGGGGAAGCAACAATGAGCAGTTCTTC. This codes for CASSLARGGSNNEQFF. The gene calls are TRBV7-8 and TRBJ2-1; the D gene is possibly TRBD2 (7 bases). Germline-derived CDR1 and CDR2 are SGHVS and FQNEAQ. Trimming pared 0 bases from V and 5 bases from J, leaving 14 bases between. The CDR3 spans 16 residues.

This chain joins TRBV11-2 and TRBJ2-1; perhaps TRBD2 as D (7 bases). Trimming removed 9 bases from V and 7 bases from J, with 22 bases in between. The CDR3 runs 15 residues. CDR1 and CDR2 (germline): SGHAT, FQNNGV. CDR3 region: CASGIGWGGVNEQFF. The CDR3 nucleotides read TGTGCCAGTGGAATCGGGTGGGGGGGCGTAAATGAGCAGTTCTTC.

The V and J genes are TRBV10-3 and TRBJ1-5; 7 bases match TRBD1. The CDR3 sequence is 18 residues long. V lost 3 bases to trimming and J lost 1 base; unmatched junction nucleotides: 12. CDR1 is ENHRY and CDR2 is SYGVKD in the germline V gene. CDR3 DNA sequence: TGTGCCATCAGTGACGTGGGCAGGGGGGAACTAAGCAATCAGCCCCAGCATTTT. It codes for CAISDVGRGELSNQPQHF.

CDR3 DNA sequence: TGCAGCTCTGGAAGGACTAGCGGAGCGAACACCGGGGAGCTGTTTTTT. Translation gives CSSGRTSGANTGELFF. This chain connects TRBV29-1 to TRBJ2-2; 10 positions match TRBD2. With V trimmed by 8 bases and J by 0 bases, 9 bases remained unmatched. The CDR3 spans 16 residues. Germline V gives CDR1 SQVTM, CDR2 ANQGSEA.

This clone has only one observation. The rearrangement links TRBV16 to TRBJ1-5; D remains ambiguous. CDR1 and CDR2 from the germline V gene are KGHSY and FQNENV. The CDR3 runs to 17 residues. V was cut by 1 base and J by 1 base, with 14 bases left in between. This CDR3 reads CASSQYTPTASNQPQHF. In nucleotides, the CDR3 is TGTGCCAGCAGCCAATATACCCCAACAGCCAGCAATCAGCCCCAGCATTTT.

CDR3 DNA sequence: TGCGCCAGCAGCCAAGATATAGGTTACGGTGAGCAGTTCTTC. It encodes CASSQDIGYGEQFF. The V gene is TRBV4-3, the J gene TRBJ2-1; D not certain. CDR3 length equals 14 residues. Germline assignment: CDR1 LGHNA and CDR2 YSLEER. Trimming stripped 0 bases from V and 9 bases from J, with 12 bases between.